This TCR beta chain was sequenced for a study of cytotoxic CD8 clonotypes in ibrutinib-treated CLL. Across the study: Results showed approximately 25 partial and 2 complete responses; following median roughly 68 months, about 15 remained remitted, roughly 12 advanced.

Clones were sequenced by immunoSEQ multiplex PCR, and TCRdb holds only the in-frame ones, with some missing. The sample consists of roughly 170,000 clones, roughly 80% of them appearing once. A note on this clone: Its antigen is not known.

With V trimmed by 5 bases and J by 5 bases, 13 bases remained unmatched. There are 18 residues in the CDR3. The germline V gene has CDR1 LNHDA and CDR2 SQIVND (reference sequence). Findings and limits, study-wide: Exceeding age-matched healthy donors, baseline clonality also tracked the counts of circulating CD8+ T cells.

The material was PBMCs, obtained after 24 months of ibrutinib treatment. The chain is built from TRBV19 and TRBJ2-5, with 14 bases that match TRBD2. This clonotype originated in a human donor with chronic lymphocytic leukemia. CDR3 DNA: TGTGCCAGTAGTTTTCGATCCGGGACTAGCGGGAGTGGGGAGACCCAGTACTTC. Translating it yields CASSFRSGTSGSGETQYF.